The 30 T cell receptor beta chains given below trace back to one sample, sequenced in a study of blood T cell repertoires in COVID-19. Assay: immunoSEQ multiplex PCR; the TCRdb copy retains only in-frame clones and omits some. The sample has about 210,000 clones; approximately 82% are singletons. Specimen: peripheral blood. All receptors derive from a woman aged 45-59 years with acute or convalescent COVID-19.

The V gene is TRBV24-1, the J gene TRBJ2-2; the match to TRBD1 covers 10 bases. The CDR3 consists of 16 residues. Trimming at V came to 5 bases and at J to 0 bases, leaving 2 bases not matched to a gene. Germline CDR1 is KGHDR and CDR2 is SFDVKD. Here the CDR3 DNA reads TGTGCCACCAGTGGGGGACAGGGGACGAACACCGGGGAGCTGTTTTTT. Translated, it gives CATSGGQGTNTGELFF.

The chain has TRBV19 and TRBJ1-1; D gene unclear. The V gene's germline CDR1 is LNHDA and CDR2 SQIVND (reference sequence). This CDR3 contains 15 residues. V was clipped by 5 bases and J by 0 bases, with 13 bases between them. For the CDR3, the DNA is TGTGCCAGTAGTGAAATCCCCGGAGTGAACACTGAAGCTTTCTTT. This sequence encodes CASSEIPGVNTEAFF.

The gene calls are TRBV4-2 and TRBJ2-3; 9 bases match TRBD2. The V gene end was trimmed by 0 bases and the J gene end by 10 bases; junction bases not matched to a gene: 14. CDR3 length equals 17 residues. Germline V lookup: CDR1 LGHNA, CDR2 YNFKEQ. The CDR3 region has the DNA TGTGCCAGCAGCCAAGAGGCAGCGGCTAGCGGGACCTGGGCGCAGTATTTT. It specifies CASSQEAAASGTWAQYF.

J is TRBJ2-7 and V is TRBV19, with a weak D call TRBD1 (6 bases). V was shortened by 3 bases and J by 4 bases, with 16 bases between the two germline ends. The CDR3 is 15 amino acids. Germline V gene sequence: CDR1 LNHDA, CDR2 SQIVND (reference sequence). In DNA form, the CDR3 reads TGTGCCAGTAGTATTAAACAGGGTCCCTTTTACGAGCAGTACTTC. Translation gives CASSIKQGPFYEQYF.

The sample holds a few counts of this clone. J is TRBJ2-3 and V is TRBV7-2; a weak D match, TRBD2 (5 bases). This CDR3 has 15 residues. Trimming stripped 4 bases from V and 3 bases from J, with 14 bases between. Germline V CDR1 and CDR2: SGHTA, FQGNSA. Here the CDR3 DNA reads TGTGCCAGCAGCTCGAGGGTGGGAGCGACAGATACGCAGTATTTT. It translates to CASSSRVGATDTQYF.

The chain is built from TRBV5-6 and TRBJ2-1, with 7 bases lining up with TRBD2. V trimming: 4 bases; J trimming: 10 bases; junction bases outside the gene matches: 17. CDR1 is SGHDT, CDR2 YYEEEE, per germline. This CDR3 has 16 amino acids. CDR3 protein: CASSLGGASGSREQFF. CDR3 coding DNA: TGTGCCAGCAGCCTAGGTGGGGCTAGCGGAAGCAGGGAGCAGTTCTTC.

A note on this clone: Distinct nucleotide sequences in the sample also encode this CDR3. This CDR3 reads CASSPEGGYGYTF. In nucleotides, the CDR3 is TGTGCCAGCAGCCCGGAGGGTGGCTATGGCTACACCTTC. V and J are TRBV3-1 (or the pseudogene TRBV3-2) and TRBJ1-2; D is unclear. The CDR3 consists of 13 residues. From germline, CDR1 is LGHDT and CDR2 YNNKEL (reference sequence). V was trimmed by 4 bases and J by 4 bases, leaving 10 bases between them.

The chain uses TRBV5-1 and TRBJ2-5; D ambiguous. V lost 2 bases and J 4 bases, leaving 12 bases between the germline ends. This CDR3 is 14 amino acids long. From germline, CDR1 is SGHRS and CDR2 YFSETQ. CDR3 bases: TGCGCCAGCAGCTTCGACTCCTTCTCAGAGACCCAGTACTTC. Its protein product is CASSFDSFSETQYF. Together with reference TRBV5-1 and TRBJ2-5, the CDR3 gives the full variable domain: KAGVTQTPRYLIKTRGQQVTLSCSPISGHRSVSWYQQTPGQGLQFLFEYFSETQRNKGNFPGRFSGRQFSNSRSEMNVSTLELGDSALYLCASSFDSFSETQYFGPGTRLLVL.

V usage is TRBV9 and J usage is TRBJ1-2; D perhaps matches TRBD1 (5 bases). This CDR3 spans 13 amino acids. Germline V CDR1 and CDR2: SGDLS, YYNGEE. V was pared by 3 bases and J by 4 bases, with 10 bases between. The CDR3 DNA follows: TGTGCCAGCAGCGATCCAGGGATCTATGGCTACACCTTC. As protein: CASSDPGIYGYTF.

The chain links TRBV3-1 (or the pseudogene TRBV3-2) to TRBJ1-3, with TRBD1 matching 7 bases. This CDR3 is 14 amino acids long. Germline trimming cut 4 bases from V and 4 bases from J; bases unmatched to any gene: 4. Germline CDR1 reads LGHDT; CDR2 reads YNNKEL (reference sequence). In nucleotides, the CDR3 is TGTGCCAGCAGCCGCACAGGGGACGGAAACACCATATATTTT. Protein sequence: CASSRTGDGNTIYF.

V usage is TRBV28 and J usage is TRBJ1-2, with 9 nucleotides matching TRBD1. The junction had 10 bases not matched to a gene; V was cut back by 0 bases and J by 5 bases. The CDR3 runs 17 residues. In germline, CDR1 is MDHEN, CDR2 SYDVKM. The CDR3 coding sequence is TGTGCCAGCAGTTTATGGGGTTGGACAGGGGATCATTATGGCTACACCTTC. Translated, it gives CASSLWGWTGDHYGYTF.

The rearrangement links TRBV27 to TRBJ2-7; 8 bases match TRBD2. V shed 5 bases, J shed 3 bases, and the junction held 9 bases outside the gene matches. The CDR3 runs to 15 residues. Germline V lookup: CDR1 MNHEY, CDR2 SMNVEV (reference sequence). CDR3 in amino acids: CASSPTVAGYYEQYF. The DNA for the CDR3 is TGTGCCAGCAGTCCGACGGTAGCGGGGTACTACGAGCAGTACTTC.

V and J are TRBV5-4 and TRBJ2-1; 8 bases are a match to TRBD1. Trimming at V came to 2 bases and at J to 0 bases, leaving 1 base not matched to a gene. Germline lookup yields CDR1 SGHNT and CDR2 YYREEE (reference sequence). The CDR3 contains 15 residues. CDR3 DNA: TGTGCCAGCAGCTTTGACAGGGGCTCCTACAATGAGCAGTTCTTC. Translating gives CASSFDRGSYNEQFF.

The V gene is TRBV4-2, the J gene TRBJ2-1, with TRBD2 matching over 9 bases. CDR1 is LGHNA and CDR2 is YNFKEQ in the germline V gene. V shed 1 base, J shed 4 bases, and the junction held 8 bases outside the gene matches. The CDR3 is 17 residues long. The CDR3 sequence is CASSQGAREGRYNEQFF. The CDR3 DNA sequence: TGTGCCAGCAGCCAAGGAGCGCGGGAGGGACGGTACAATGAGCAGTTCTTC.

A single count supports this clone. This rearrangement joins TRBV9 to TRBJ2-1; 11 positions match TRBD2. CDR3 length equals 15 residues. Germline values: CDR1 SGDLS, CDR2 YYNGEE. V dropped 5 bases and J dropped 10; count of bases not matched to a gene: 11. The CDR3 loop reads CASSPNSGRAREQFF. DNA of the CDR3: TGTGCCAGCAGTCCTAATAGCGGGAGGGCCCGGGAGCAGTTCTTC.

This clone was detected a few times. CDR3 region: CASSLPTGGNEQFF. CDR3 DNA sequence: TGCGCCAGCAGCCTACCGACAGGGGGCAATGAGCAGTTCTTC. The gene calls are TRBV5-1 and TRBJ2-1; 9 bases map to TRBD1. After removal of 4 bases from V and 6 bases from J, the junction contained 5 bases not matched to a gene. Germline CDR1 and CDR2: SGHRS and YFSETQ. The CDR3 has 14 residues. Full variable domain (outside the CDR3, taken from reference TRBV5-1 and TRBJ2-1): KAGVTQTPRYLIKTRGQQVTLSCSPISGHRSVSWYQQTPGQGLQFLFEYFSETQRNKGNFPGRFSGRQFSNSRSEMNVSTLELGDSALYLCASSLPTGGNEQFFGPGTRLTVL.

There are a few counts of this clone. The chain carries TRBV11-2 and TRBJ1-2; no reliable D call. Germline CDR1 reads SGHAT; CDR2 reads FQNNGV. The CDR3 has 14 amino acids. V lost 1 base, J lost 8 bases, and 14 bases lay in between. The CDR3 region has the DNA TGTGCCAGCAGCTTAGCCTCGAGGAGTGAGGGCTACACCTTC. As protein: CASSLASRSEGYTF.

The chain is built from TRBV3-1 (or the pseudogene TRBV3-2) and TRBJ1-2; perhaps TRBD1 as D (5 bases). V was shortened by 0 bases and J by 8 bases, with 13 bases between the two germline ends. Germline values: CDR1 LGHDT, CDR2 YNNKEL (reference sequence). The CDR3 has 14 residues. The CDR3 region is CASSQDLTVVGYTF. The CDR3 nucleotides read TGTGCCAGCAGCCAAGACTTGACAGTGGTAGGCTACACCTTC.

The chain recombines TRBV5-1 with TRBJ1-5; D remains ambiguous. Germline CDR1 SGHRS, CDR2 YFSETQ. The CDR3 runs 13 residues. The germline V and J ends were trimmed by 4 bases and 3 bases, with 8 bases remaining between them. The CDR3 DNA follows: TGCGCCAGCAGCGCGGGGTTCAATCAGCCCCAGCATTTT. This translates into CASSAGFNQPQHF.

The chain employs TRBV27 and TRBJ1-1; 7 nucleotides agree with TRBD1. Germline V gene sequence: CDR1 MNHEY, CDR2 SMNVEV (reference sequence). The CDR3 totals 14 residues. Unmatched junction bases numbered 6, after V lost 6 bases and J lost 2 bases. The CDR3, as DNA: TGTGCCAGCAGACCGGGACAGTTAAACACTGAAGCTTTCTTT. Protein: CASRPGQLNTEAFF.

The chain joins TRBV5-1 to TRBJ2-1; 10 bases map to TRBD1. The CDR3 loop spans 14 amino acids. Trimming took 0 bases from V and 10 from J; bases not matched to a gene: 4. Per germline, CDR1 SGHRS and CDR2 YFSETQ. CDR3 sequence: CASSLGTGGLEQFF. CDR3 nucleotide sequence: TGCGCCAGCAGCTTGGGGACAGGGGGTTTGGAGCAGTTCTTC.

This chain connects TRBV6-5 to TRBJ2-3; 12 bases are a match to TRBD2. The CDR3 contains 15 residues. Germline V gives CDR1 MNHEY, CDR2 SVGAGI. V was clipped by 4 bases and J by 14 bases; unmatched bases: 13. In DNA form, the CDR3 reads TGTGCCAGCAGTTGGCCCGGGACTAGCGGGTGGAGGCTGTATTTT. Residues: CASSWPGTSGWRLYF.

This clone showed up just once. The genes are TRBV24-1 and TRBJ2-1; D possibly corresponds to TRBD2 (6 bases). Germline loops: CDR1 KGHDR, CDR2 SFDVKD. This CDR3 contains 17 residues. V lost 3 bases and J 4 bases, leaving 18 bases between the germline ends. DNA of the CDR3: TGTGCCACCAGTGATGGGGCGGGGACGAGGCAGTACAATGAGCAGTTCTTC. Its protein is CATSDGAGTRQYNEQFF.

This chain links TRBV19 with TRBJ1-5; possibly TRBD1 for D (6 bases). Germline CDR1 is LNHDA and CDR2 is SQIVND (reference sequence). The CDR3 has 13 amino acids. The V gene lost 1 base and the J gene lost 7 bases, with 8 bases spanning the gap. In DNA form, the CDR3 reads TGTGCCAGTAGTATAGGGACAGACCAGCCCCAGCATTTT. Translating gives CASSIGTDQPQHF.

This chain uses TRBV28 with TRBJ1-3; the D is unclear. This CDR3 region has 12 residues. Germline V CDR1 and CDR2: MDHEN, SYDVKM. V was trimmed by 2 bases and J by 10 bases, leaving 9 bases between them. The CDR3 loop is CASSLPTTTIYF. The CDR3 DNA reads TGTGCCAGCAGTTTACCCACAACGACCATATATTTT.

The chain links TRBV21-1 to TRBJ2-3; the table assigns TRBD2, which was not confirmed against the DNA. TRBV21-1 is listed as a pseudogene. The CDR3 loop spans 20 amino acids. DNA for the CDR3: TGTGCCAGCAGCACCCGAGGAACTAGCGGGAGGGCCTTATGCACAGATACGCAGTATTTT. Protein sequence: CASSTRGTSGRALCTDTQYF.

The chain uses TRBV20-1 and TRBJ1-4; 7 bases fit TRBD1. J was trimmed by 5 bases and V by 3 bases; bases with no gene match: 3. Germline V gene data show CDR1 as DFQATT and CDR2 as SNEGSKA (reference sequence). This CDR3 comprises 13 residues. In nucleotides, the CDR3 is TGCAGTGCTAGTAGGGGGCGCAATGAAAAACTGTTTTTT. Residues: CSASRGRNEKLFF.

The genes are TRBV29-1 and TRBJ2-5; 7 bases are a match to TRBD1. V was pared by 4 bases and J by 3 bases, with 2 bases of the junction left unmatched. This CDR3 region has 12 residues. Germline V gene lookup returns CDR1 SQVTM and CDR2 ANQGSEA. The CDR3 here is CSVVTGEETQYF. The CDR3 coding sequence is TGCAGCGTTGTCACAGGGGAAGAGACCCAGTACTTC.

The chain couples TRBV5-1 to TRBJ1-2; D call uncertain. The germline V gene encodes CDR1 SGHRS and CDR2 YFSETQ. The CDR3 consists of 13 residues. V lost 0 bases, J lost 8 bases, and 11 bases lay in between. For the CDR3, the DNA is TGCGCCAGCAGCTTGGGTGGCAATCGCGGCTACACCTTC. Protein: CASSLGGNRGYTF.

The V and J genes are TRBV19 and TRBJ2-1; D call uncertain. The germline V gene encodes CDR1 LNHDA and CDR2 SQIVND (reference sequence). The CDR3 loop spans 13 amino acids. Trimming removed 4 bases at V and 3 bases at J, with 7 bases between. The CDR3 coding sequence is TGTGCCAGTAGTAGAGAACTCTACAATGAGCAGTTCTTC. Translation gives CASSRELYNEQFF.